These 5 T cell receptor beta chains were sequenced from one sample in a study of CD8 T cells in Susac syndrome. The RNA, about 0.5 to 1 ug, was put through reverse transcription using random hexamers. TCRdb independently ran MiXCR on the immunoSEQ multiplex PCR reads; one entry per CDR3 protein. The table includes tens of thousands of distinct CDR3 sequences, 93% detected once. What was sequenced was CD4+ T cells from PBMCs. Receptors were obtained from a human donor with Susac syndrome.

The chain joins TRBV3-1 to TRBJ2-7; possibly TRBD1 for D (5 bases). The CDR3 covers 15 residues. Germline values: CDR1 LGHDT, CDR2 YNNKEL (reference sequence). The germline V and J ends were trimmed by 0 bases and 2 bases, with 11 bases remaining between them. As DNA, the CDR3 is TGTGCCAGCAGCCAAGAGCCTGCCAGGGCCTACGAGCAGTACTTC. Translating gives CASSQEPARAYEQYF.

The chain combines TRBV20-1 with TRBJ2-5; 9 nucleotides agree with TRBD1. The germline CDR1 and CDR2 sequences are DFQATT and SNEGSKA (reference sequence). The CDR3 runs to 13 residues. The V and J ends lost 0 bases and 5 bases, in that order; junction bases with no gene match: 1. The DNA for the CDR3 is TGCAGTGCTAGAGAGGGGACAGGGGAGACCCAGTACTTC. Encoded protein: CSAREGTGETQYF.

This clonotype was seen a few times. The chain is built from TRBV6-2 or TRBV6-3 and TRBJ2-1; no clear D gene. The CDR3 runs to 12 residues. Trimming cost V 2 bases and J 5 bases, with 4 bases left between them. CDR1 MNHEY and CDR2 SVGEGT come from the germline V gene. The CDR3 sequence is CASSYTDNEQFF. The CDR3 DNA reads as TGTGCCAGCAGTTACACTGACAATGAGCAGTTCTTC.

This clonotype showed up just a few times. The CDR3 DNA follows: TGTGCCAGCTCACCGGGGGAGACCCAGTACTTC. Amino acid sequence: CASSPGETQYF. This chain joins TRBV18 and TRBJ2-5, with no clear D. CDR3 length: 11 residues. V shed 3 bases and J shed 5 bases, with 4 bases lying between them. Germline CDR1 reads KGHSH; CDR2 reads LQKENI.

The chain combines TRBV14 with TRBJ2-2; D is unresolved. V dropped 0 bases and J dropped 4 bases, with 9 bases sitting between them. CDR3 length equals 15 residues. Looked up from germline, CDR1 is SGHDN and CDR2 is FVKESK. CDR3 in DNA: TGTGCCAGCAGCCAAGACAGGTCAGGCACCGGGGAGCTGTTTTTT. As protein: CASSQDRSGTGELFF.